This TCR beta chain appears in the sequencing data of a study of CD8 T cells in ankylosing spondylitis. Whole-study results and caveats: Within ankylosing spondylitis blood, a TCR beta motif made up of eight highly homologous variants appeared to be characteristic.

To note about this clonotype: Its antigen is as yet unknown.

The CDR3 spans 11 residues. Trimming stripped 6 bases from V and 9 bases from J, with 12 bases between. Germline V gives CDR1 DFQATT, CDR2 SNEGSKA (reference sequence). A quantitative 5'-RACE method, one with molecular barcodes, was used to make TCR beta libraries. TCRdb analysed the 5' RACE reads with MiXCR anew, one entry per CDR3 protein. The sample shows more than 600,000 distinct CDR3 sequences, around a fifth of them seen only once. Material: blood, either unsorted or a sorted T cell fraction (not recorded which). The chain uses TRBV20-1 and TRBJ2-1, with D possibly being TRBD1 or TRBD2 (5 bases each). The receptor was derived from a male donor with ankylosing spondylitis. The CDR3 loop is CSATGPGEQFF. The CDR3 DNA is TGCAGTGCCACGGGGCCGGGTGAGCAGTTCTTC.